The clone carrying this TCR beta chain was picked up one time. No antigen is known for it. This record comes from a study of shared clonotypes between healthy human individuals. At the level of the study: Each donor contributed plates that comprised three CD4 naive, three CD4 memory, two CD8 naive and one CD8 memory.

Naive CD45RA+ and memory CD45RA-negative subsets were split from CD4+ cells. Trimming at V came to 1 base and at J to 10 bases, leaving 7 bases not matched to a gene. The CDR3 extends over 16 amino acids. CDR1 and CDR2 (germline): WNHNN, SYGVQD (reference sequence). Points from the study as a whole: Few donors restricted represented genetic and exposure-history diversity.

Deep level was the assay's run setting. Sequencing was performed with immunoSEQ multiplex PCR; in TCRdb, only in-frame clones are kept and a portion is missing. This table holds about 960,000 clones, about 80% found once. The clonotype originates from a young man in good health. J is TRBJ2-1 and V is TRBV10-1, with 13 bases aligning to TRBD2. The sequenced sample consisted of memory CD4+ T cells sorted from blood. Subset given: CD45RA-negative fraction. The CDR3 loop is CASSELGTSGIREQFF. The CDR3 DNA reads TGCGCCAGCAGTGAGTTGGGGACTAGCGGGATCCGAGAGCAGTTCTTC.